These 5 T cell receptor beta chains were all obtained from the same sample, sequenced in a study of blood T cell repertoires in COVID-19. Assay used: immunoSEQ multiplex PCR; TCRdb lists only in-frame clones, some missing. Of 85,000 to 130,000 clones listed, about 89% are singletons. Sequencing was performed on peripheral blood. Every receptor here comes from a human donor in a cohort sampled during active COVID-19.

CDR3: CAISERAGGAYEQYF. The CDR3 nucleotides read TGTGCCATCAGTGAGAGGGCGGGGGGTGCCTACGAGCAGTACTTC. This chain uses TRBV10-3 with TRBJ2-7; TRBD2 matches at 8 bases. The trim removed 2 bases at V and 2 bases at J, leaving 5 bases unmatched. CDR3 length: 15 residues. CDR1 ENHRY and CDR2 SYGVKD come from the germline V gene.

The chain couples TRBV7-2 to TRBJ2-4; TRBD1 might be the D (5 bases). The CDR3 spans 17 residues. Trimming took 0 bases from V and 0 from J, leaving 12 bases between them. The germline V gene has CDR1 SGHTA and CDR2 FQGNSA. CDR3 nucleotides: TGTGCCAGCAGCTTAGCAGGGGCAGGGATAGCCAAAAACATTCAGTACTTC. Translated: CASSLAGAGIAKNIQYF. Complete variable domain (other parts from reference TRBV7-2 and TRBJ2-4): GAGVSQSPSNKVTEKGKDVELRCDPISGHTALYWYRQSLGQGLEFLIYFQGNSAPDKSGLPSDRFSAERTGGSVSTLTIQRTQQEDSAVYLCASSLAGAGIAKNIQYFGAGTRLSVL.

The table lists this clone with a few counts. This chain uses TRBV2 with TRBJ1-3; D is undetermined. The CDR3 consists of 13 residues. Germline V lookup: CDR1 SNHLY, CDR2 FYNNEI. Trimming cost V 4 bases and J 6 bases, with 10 bases left between them. CDR3 region: CASSVVRENTIYF. The CDR3 bases are TGTGCCAGCAGTGTGGTGAGGGAAAACACCATATATTTT. Drawing the rest from reference TRBV2 and TRBJ1-3, the complete variable domain is EPEVTQTPSHQVTQMGQEVILRCVPISNHLYFYWYRQILGQKVEFLVSFYNNEISEKSEIFDDQFSVERPDGSNFTLKIRSTKLEDSAMYFCASSVVRENTIYFGEGSWLTVV.

The chain recombines TRBV6-5 with TRBJ2-5; D is undetermined. Trimming left V 7 bases short and J 5 bases short, with 8 bases between. CDR1 and CDR2 (germline): MNHEY, SVGAGI. The length of the CDR3 is 11 residues. CDR3 in amino acids: CASKLTETQYF. CDR3 DNA: TGTGCCAGCAAGCTAACGGAGACCCAGTACTTC.

To note about this clone: Other DNA sequences in the same sample also yield this CDR3. This sequence joins TRBV7-2 and TRBJ2-3, with 8 bases identical to TRBD2. The V and J ends lost 1 base and 3 bases, in that order; junction bases with no gene match: 3. The germline gives CDR1 SGHTA, CDR2 FQGNSA. The length of the CDR3 is 15 residues. CDR3 loop: CASSLGVAGTDTQYF. The DNA of the CDR3 is TGTGCCAGCAGCTTAGGGGTAGCGGGAACAGATACGCAGTATTTT.